The rows below give T cell receptor beta chains drawn from one sample of a study of graft-versus-host responses after intestinal transplantation. The method was immunoSEQ multiplex PCR; TCRdb's version includes in-frame clones alone and lacks a portion of them. Here the sample spans about 63,000 clones, approximately 88% being singletons. Sequenced here: ileum tissue, sampled 350 to 400 days after transplant. The source is a human patient who received an intestinal transplant, so some T cells may come from the graft donor. The conserved cysteine and the conserved F or W are not part of the CDR3 here.

cdr3_aa j_call v_call cdr3_length
ASSSTPKNIQY TRBJ2-4 TRBV11-1 11
ASSYPLTSGSYEQY TRBJ2-7 TRBV6-5 14
ASSRKSGEQY TRBJ2-7 TRBV5-8 10
ASSLGNSPLH TRBJ1-6 TRBV11-3 10
ASSTTVNEQF TRBJ2-1 TRBV6-5 10
ASSYGTGGGYT TRBJ1-2 TRBV6-5 11
ASSFTWDAYEQY TRBJ2-7 TRBV7-9 12
ASSQMGDTQY TRBJ2-3 TRBV4-1 10
ASSLDGNEQF TRBJ2-1 TRBV6-6 10
SVGPGLYEQY TRBJ2-7 TRBV29-1 10
ASSSTGTGELF TRBJ2-2 TRBV28 11
ASRSAPPRGRLF TRBJ2-2 TRBV11-2 12
ASSEALTGLQETQY TRBJ2-5 TRBV2 14
SVPFGQGSRADTQY TRBJ2-3 TRBV29-1 14
ASSLQGAPGGSYEQY - TRBV13 15
ASSLAGGVPSSYEQY TRBJ2-7 TRBV4-2 15
ASSLPKADEQY TRBJ2-7 TRBV11-1 11
ASSSLYNSPLH TRBJ1-6 TRBV5-1 11
ASSFGADEQY TRBJ2-7 TRBV28 10
ASSWRAFNSPLH TRBJ1-6 TRBV7-6 12
ASSWGTGGEERF TRBJ2-1 TRBV5-1 12
ASSGGPGPLYEQY TRBJ2-7 TRBV10-1 13
ASSPNRQNYGYT TRBJ1-2 TRBV18 12
ASSLSGGASNQPQH TRBJ1-5 TRBV28 14
ASSGTSGNNEQF TRBJ2-1 TRBV5-1 12
ASSDQAGGGYEQY TRBJ2-7 TRBV2 13
ASSGTGGGPYGYT TRBJ1-2 TRBV6-1 13
ASSQGTSRQETQY TRBJ2-5 TRBV2 13
ASSGLGPNYNSPLH TRBJ1-6 TRBV19 14
ASRGRNEQF TRBJ2-1 TRBV2 9
ASSESGPNGETQY TRBJ2-5 TRBV10-1 13